The 17 T cell receptor beta chains below were found in one sample sequenced in a study of cytotoxic CD8 clonotypes in ibrutinib-treated CLL. The protocol was immunoSEQ multiplex PCR, while the TCRdb copy is restricted to in-frame clones and leaves out a portion. The table shows approximately 30,000 clones, with about three quarters occurring only once. This sample comprised PBMCs, obtained after 24 months of ibrutinib treatment. All receptors derive from a human donor with chronic lymphocytic leukemia.

This chain uses TRBV9 with TRBJ2-7; 7 bases map to TRBD2. Germline CDR1 is SGDLS and CDR2 is YYNGEE. The CDR3 totals 16 residues. Losses at the gene ends were 0 bases for V and 6 bases for J; bases not matched to a gene: 12. CDR3 sequence reads: CASSVAGGERGREQYF. The CDR3, as DNA: TGTGCCAGCAGCGTAGCTGGGGGGGAGCGGGGTCGCGAGCAGTACTTC.

The gene calls are TRBV28 and TRBJ2-2; tentatively, D is TRBD1 (5 bases). The ends were cut back, 1 base at V and 0 bases at J, with 15 bases in the middle. This CDR3 is built from 18 residues. From germline, CDR1 is MDHEN and CDR2 SYDVKM. The DNA of the CDR3 is TGTGCCAGCAGTTTATATCAGGGTAGGGGAACGAACACCGGGGAGCTGTTTTTT. It yields the protein CASSLYQGRGTNTGELFF.

This clone was observed once. The rearrangement joins TRBV9 to TRBJ1-2; D is perhaps TRBD1 (6 bases). The CDR3 spans 17 residues. Germline V gives CDR1 SGDLS, CDR2 YYNGEE. Trimming took 4 bases from V and 4 from J, leaving 23 bases between them. CDR3 residues: CASSLSGGPGHRYGYTF. The DNA of the CDR3 is TGTGCCAGCAGCTTATCGGGGGGACCGGGACACCGCTATGGCTACACCTTC.

V usage is TRBV30 and J usage is TRBJ2-7, with a weak D call TRBD1 (6 bases). The CDR3 covers 13 residues. From germline, CDR1 is GTSNPN and CDR2 SVGIG (reference sequence). V lost 0 bases and J lost 7, with 13 bases in between. The CDR3 is CAWSVTGMAEQYF. The DNA for the CDR3 is TGTGCCTGGAGTGTAACAGGGATGGCTGAGCAGTACTTC.

The chain combines TRBV27 with TRBJ1-2; D perhaps matches TRBD1 (6 bases). V lost 3 bases and J 5 bases, leaving 10 bases between the germline ends. CDR1 is MNHEY and CDR2 is SMNVEV in the germline V gene (reference sequence). The CDR3 extends over 13 amino acids. The CDR3 here is CASSLDREYGYTF. CDR3 nucleotide sequence: TGTGCCAGCAGTTTGGACAGAGAATATGGCTACACCTTC.

V usage is TRBV29-1 and J usage is TRBJ2-1, with TRBD2 identical over 13 bases. V was pared by 2 bases and J by 7 bases, with 5 bases of the junction left unmatched. This CDR3 comprises 15 residues. The germline CDR1 and CDR2 sequences are SQVTM and ANQGSEA. CDR3 sequence reads: CSVERGLAGRNEQFF. In DNA form, the CDR3 reads TGCAGCGTTGAAAGGGGACTAGCGGGGAGAAATGAGCAGTTCTTC.

This CDR3 reads CASSPDRVMGTEAFF. CDR3 DNA sequence: TGTGCCAGCTCACCAGACAGGGTAATGGGAACTGAAGCTTTCTTT. The chain is built from TRBV18 and TRBJ1-1; 7 positions agree with TRBD1. The CDR3 sequence is 15 residues long. V was clipped by 2 bases and J by 5 bases; unmatched bases: 8. CDR1 KGHSH and CDR2 LQKENI come from the germline V gene.

J is TRBJ1-2 and V is TRBV19; maybe TRBD1 (6 bases). The CDR3 has 14 amino acids. V was cut by 0 bases and J by 6 bases, with 11 bases left in between. Germline CDR1 LNHDA, CDR2 SQIVND (reference sequence). This CDR3 is CASSIEHRQDGYTF. CDR3 sequence (DNA): TGTGCCAGTAGTATAGAACACCGACAGGATGGCTACACCTTC.

The V gene is TRBV20-1, the J gene TRBJ2-7; maybe TRBD1 (5 bases). This CDR3 is built from 10 residues. Germline CDR1 DFQATT, CDR2 SNEGSKA (reference sequence). V was cut by 4 bases and J by 4 bases, with 5 bases left in between. The CDR3 DNA sequence: TGCAGTGCTACAGGGTACGAGCAGTACTTC. It translates to CSATGYEQYF.

This clone was found many times. The V call is TRBV7-2, the J call TRBJ2-5, with 7 bases identical to TRBD2. The CDR3 runs to 17 residues. V dropped 1 base and J dropped 2; count of bases not matched to a gene: 10. The germline gives CDR1 SGHTA, CDR2 FQGNSA. The CDR3 DNA reads as TGTGCCAGCAGCTTAGAATTATACGGCGGGAGTCAAGAGACCCAGTACTTC. It yields the protein CASSLELYGGSQETQYF.

This clone is labeled as large (0.1 to 1%). The rearrangement uses TRBV7-2 and TRBJ1-2; D perhaps matches TRBD1 (5 bases). CDR1 is SGHTA and CDR2 is FQGNSA in the germline V gene. The CDR3 totals 14 residues. Trimming pared 5 bases from V and 3 bases from J, leaving 13 bases between. CDR3: CASSPDWGDYGYTF. CDR3 coding DNA: TGTGCCAGCAGCCCAGATTGGGGGGACTATGGCTACACCTTC.

The table lists this clone with a count of one. V is TRBV30 and J is TRBJ2-7; no clear D gene. The CDR3 runs 12 residues. Germline CDR1 is GTSNPN and CDR2 is SVGIG (reference sequence). V dropped 3 bases and J dropped 1 base, with 7 bases sitting between them. In DNA, the CDR3 is TGTGCCTGGAGACCGGGTTCCTACGAGCAGTACTTC. This translates into CAWRPGSYEQYF.

The chain combines TRBV11-2 with TRBJ1-4, with 7 bases that match TRBD1. V lost 4 bases and J lost 2; bases outside the gene matches: 4. The CDR3 extends over 15 amino acids. The V gene's germline CDR1 is SGHAT and CDR2 FQNNGV. The CDR3 coding sequence is TGTGCCAGCAGCTCTCCGACAGGGACTAATGAAAAACTGTTTTTT. Translated, it gives CASSSPTGTNEKLFF.

This clone showed up just once. The rearrangement links TRBV7-2 to TRBJ2-5, with 9 bases matching TRBD2. V lost 6 bases and J lost 5; bases outside the gene matches: 4. The CDR3 runs 13 residues. Germline V gene data show CDR1 as SGHTA and CDR2 as FQGNSA. CDR3 region: CASREAGGETQYF. CDR3 nucleotide sequence: TGTGCCAGCAGGGAAGCGGGGGGCGAGACCCAGTACTTC. Looking up the rest from reference TRBV7-2 and TRBJ2-5 gives the full variable domain: GAGVSQSPSNKVTEKGKDVELRCDPISGHTALYWYRQSLGQGLEFLIYFQGNSAPDKSGLPSDRFSAERTGGSVSTLTIQRTQQEDSAVYLCASREAGGETQYFGPGTRLLVL.

This clone was counted once. The rearrangement uses TRBV25-1 and TRBJ1-1; D is possibly TRBD1 (6 bases). Germline values: CDR1 MGHDK, CDR2 SYGVNS. Trimming cost V 3 bases and J 3 bases, with 8 bases left between them. This CDR3 has 13 amino acids. This CDR3 reads CASSDRTDTEAFF. Written as DNA, the CDR3 is TGTGCCAGCAGTGATAGGACAGACACTGAAGCTTTCTTT.

The V and J genes are TRBV5-1 and TRBJ1-1, with 8 bases fitting TRBD1. Germline CDR1 and CDR2: SGHRS and YFSETQ. This CDR3 spans 15 amino acids. V shed 4 bases, J shed 3 bases, and the junction held 8 bases outside the gene matches. CDR3 in DNA: TGCGCCAGCAGCATCTCGGACAGGGCGGACACTGAAGCTTTCTTT. Protein sequence: CASSISDRADTEAFF.

The chain recombines TRBV29-1 with TRBJ1-3; possible D gene TRBD1, 5 bases. V lost 6 bases and J 4 bases, leaving 7 bases between the germline ends. Germline assignment: CDR1 SQVTM and CDR2 ANQGSEA. This CDR3 has 11 residues. The CDR3 sequence: CSVGLGNTIYF. The CDR3 DNA reads TGCAGCGTGGGGCTGGGAAACACCATATATTTT.